Below, one T cell receptor beta chain is given with its context. What it recognizes is unknown. Germline V CDR1 and CDR2: SGHTA, FQGTGA. The CDR3 extends over 14 amino acids. Trimming at V came to 5 bases and at J to 6 bases, leaving 6 bases not matched to a gene. This specimen comes from a study of molecular identifiers for immune sequencing clone quantification. Points from the study as a whole: Spiked-in Jurkat TCR RNA corresponding to one cell was reported as detectable against 1 million or so naive cells.

Listed TCR primers and previously described methods were used for bulk TCR libraries. TCRdb used MiXCR to reprocess the PCR reads, holding one entry per CDR3 protein. The sample holds some 590,000 distinct CDR3 sequences, about 25% seen once. Libraries used about 18,000 to 1,100,000 sorted naive CD8 T cells and 10%, 30% or 50% RNA input. In the sort, naive CD8 T cells were defined as CD8+CD4-CCR7+CD45RA+. This clonotype was sampled from a human donor in good health. Some libraries in this study had Jurkat cell RNA spiked in. J is TRBJ2-3 and V is TRBV7-3; 9 positions agree with TRBD1. Sequenced material: naive CD8+ T cells from blood, with Jurkat cell RNA spiked in. The subset was: FACS-sorted CD8+CD4-CCR7+CD45RA+ naive T cells. The CDR3 DNA follows: TGTGCCAGCAGCCTCGGGACAGGGATGGATACGCAGTATTTT. Translating gives CASSLGTGMDTQYF.